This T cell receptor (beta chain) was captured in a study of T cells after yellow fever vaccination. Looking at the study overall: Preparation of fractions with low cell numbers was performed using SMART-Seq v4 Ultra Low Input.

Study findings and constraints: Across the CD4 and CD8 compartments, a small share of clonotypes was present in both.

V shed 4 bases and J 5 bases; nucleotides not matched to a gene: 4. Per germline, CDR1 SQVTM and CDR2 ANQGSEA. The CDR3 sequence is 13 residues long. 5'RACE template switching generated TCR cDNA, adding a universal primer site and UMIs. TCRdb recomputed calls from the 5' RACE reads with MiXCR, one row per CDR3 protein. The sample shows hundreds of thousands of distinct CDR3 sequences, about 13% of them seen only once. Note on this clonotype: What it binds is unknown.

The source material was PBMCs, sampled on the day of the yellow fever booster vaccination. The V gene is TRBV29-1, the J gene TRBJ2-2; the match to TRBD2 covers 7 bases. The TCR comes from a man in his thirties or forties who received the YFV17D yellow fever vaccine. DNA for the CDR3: TGCAGCGTTGCGGGGGGTGGTACCGGGGAGCTGTTTTTT. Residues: CSVAGGGTGELFF.